The 21 T cell receptor beta chains below come from one sample, sequenced in a study of T cell repertoires in cytomegalovirus infection. One entry per CDR3 protein results from TCRdb running MiXCR on the reads. The sample includes around 300,000 distinct CDR3 sequences, roughly a quarter of them seen just once. The specimen sequenced was PBMCs. Every receptor here comes from a human donor in good health (CMV status not recorded). Some clones in this sample may be carry-over from other donors' samples.

This clonotype showed up just a few times. The chain recombines TRBV29-1 with TRBJ1-2; tentatively, D is TRBD1 (5 bases). Trimming removed 1 base from V and 4 bases from J, with 10 bases in between. CDR1 and CDR2 from the germline V gene are SQVTM and ANQGSEA. This CDR3 spans 13 amino acids. The CDR3 protein is CSVEVGQGYGYTF. CDR3 nucleotides: TGCAGCGTTGAAGTCGGGCAGGGCTATGGCTACACCTTC.

This chain links TRBV7-9 with TRBJ2-5; D remains ambiguous. Trimming removed 5 bases from V and 0 bases from J, with 4 bases in between. Germline assignment: CDR1 SEHNR and CDR2 FQNEAQ (reference sequence). The CDR3 totals 12 residues. This chain's CDR3 is CASSPHQETQYF. The CDR3 bases are TGTGCCAGCAGCCCACACCAAGAGACCCAGTACTTC.

This clonotype has a count of ten or more. The DNA for the CDR3 is TGTGCCAGCAGCACGGGACAGGGGGGATTTGCTGAAGCTTTCTTT. The encoded protein is CASSTGQGGFAEAFF. The chain has TRBV7-2 and TRBJ1-1; 11 nucleotides align to TRBD1. Germline values: CDR1 SGHTA, CDR2 FQGNSA. The CDR3 covers 15 residues. Trimming at V came to 5 bases and at J to 6 bases, leaving 8 bases not matched to a gene.

The chain couples TRBV7-2 to TRBJ1-2; no clear D. V lost 5 bases, J lost 0 bases, and 10 bases lay in between. CDR1 is SGHTA, CDR2 FQGNSA, per germline. The CDR3 has 14 residues. The CDR3: CASSPSRANYGYTF. CDR3 sequence (DNA): TGTGCCAGCAGCCCGAGTAGGGCTAACTATGGCTACACCTTC.

This clonotype was seen only a few times. This chain uses TRBV6-8 with TRBJ2-3; 7 bases map to TRBD1. Trimming cost V 7 bases and J 0 bases; bases outside gene matches: 7. Germline CDR1 MNHGY, CDR2 SAAAGT. CDR3 size: 15 residues. The CDR3 DNA reads TGTGCCAGCAATTCCGGGACAGCTAGCACAGATACGCAGTATTTT. It is translated as CASNSGTASTDTQYF.

This clonotype was picked up a small number of times. This sequence joins TRBV7-2 and TRBJ2-5; TRBD1 might be the D (6 bases). The CDR3 loop spans 15 amino acids. Germline V gene lookup returns CDR1 SGHTA and CDR2 FQGNSA. V lost 5 bases, J lost 4 bases, and 17 bases lay in between. CDR3 protein: CASSRQAYQGETQYF. The CDR3 nucleotides read TGTGCCAGCAGCAGACAGGCCTACCAGGGAGAGACCCAGTACTTC. The full variable domain, its missing parts supplied by reference TRBV7-2 and TRBJ2-5, is GAGVSQSPSNKVTEKGKDVELRCDPISGHTALYWYRQSLGQGLEFLIYFQGNSAPDKSGLPSDRFSAERTGGSVSTLTIQRTQQEDSAVYLCASSRQAYQGETQYFGPGTRLLVL.

This clonotype was seen many times. The chain uses TRBV12-3 or TRBV12-4 and TRBJ2-2; 7 nucleotides agree with TRBD2. V lost 6 bases, J lost 0 bases, and 4 bases stayed unmatched. The CDR3 has 15 residues. CDR3: CASRGLAANTGELFF. The DNA of the CDR3 is TGTGCCAGCAGGGGGCTAGCGGCGAACACCGGGGAGCTGTTTTTT.

In nucleotides, the CDR3 is TGCAGCGTTGCGTTTGCTAGCGGGATAAACGAGCAGTACTTC. This encodes CSVAFASGINEQYF. This sequence joins TRBV29-1 and TRBJ2-7; the match to TRBD2 covers 9 bases. The CDR3 extends over 14 amino acids. Losses at the gene ends were 4 bases for V and 5 bases for J; bases not matched to a gene: 9. Germline CDR1 SQVTM, CDR2 ANQGSEA.

The gene calls are TRBV7-9 and TRBJ1-1, with TRBD1 identical over 11 bases. Germline trimming cut 2 bases from V and 5 bases from J; bases unmatched to any gene: 7. Germline CDR1 reads SEHNR; CDR2 reads FQNEAQ (reference sequence). The CDR3 runs to 16 residues. CDR3 nucleotide sequence: TGTGCCAGCAGCTTAAGAGGACAGGGGGCGAGAACTGAAGCTTTCTTT. Translation gives CASSLRGQGARTEAFF.

The rearrangement uses TRBV6-2 or TRBV6-3 and TRBJ2-1; 11 bases are a match to TRBD2. The J segment lost 3 bases and the V segment lost 6 bases, leaving 10 bases of the junction unmatched. Looked up from germline, CDR1 is MNHEY and CDR2 is SVGEGT. CDR3 size: 17 residues. The CDR3 protein is CASSSRLAGRIYNEQFF. CDR3 DNA: TGTGCCAGCAGCTCCCGACTAGCGGGGAGGATCTACAATGAGCAGTTCTTC.

In its sample, this clonotype was seen many times. The chain has TRBV7-2 and TRBJ2-7, with TRBD2 matching 10 bases. Germline assignment: CDR1 SGHTA and CDR2 FQGNSA. The CDR3 consists of 15 residues. The V gene end was trimmed by 3 bases and the J gene end by 6 bases; junction bases not matched to a gene: 8. The CDR3 protein is CASSFSGTSAGEQYF. CDR3 nucleotides: TGTGCCAGCAGCTTCTCCGGGACTAGCGCGGGCGAGCAGTACTTC.

There are a few counts of this clonotype. The J gene is TRBJ2-5, the V gene TRBV20-1; 9 bases fit TRBD1. The CDR3 is made up of 14 amino acids. Germline V gene lookup returns CDR1 DFQATT and CDR2 SNEGSKA (reference sequence). J lost 1 base, V lost 5 bases, and 5 bases had no gene match. CDR3 sequence reads: CSASDRGGQETQYF. DNA for the CDR3: TGCAGTGCTTCGGACAGGGGAGGCCAAGAGACCCAGTACTTC.

The genes are TRBV29-1 and TRBJ2-7; tentative D call: TRBD1 (6 bases). Trimming stripped 4 bases from V and 2 bases from J, with 9 bases between. The CDR3 extends over 12 amino acids. Per the germline V gene, CDR1 is SQVTM and CDR2 is ANQGSEA. CDR3 nucleotide sequence: TGCAGCGTTGGACAGGACCCCTACGAGCAGTACTTC. This translates into CSVGQDPYEQYF.

This clonotype has only a few counts. The chain combines TRBV20-1 with TRBJ2-7; 11 bases line up with TRBD2. The CDR3 is 15 amino acids. Germline V gene lookup returns CDR1 DFQATT and CDR2 SNEGSKA (reference sequence). With V trimmed by 0 bases and J by 5 bases, 6 bases remained unmatched. The CDR3: CSARDQGSGRDEQYF. The CDR3, as DNA: TGCAGTGCTAGAGATCAGGGTAGCGGGAGGGACGAGCAGTACTTC.

This clonotype was counted between two and nine times. The V call is TRBV2, the J call TRBJ2-7; D may be TRBD1 (6 bases). Germline V gives CDR1 SNHLY, CDR2 FYNNEI. The CDR3 contains 13 residues. The germline V and J ends were trimmed by 10 bases and 4 bases, with 17 bases remaining between them. The CDR3 reads CAIARGFGYEQYF. For the CDR3, the DNA is TGTGCCATCGCAAGGGGGTTCGGGTACGAGCAGTACTTC.

This clonotype was seen a few times. CDR3 DNA: TGTGCCACCAGCAGCCGGGGGGCCGTCGGCAATGAGCAGTTCTTC. As protein: CATSSRGAVGNEQFF. V gene TRBV15 combines with J gene TRBJ2-1; D possibly corresponds to TRBD2 (7 bases). CDR3 length: 15 residues. With 3 bases removed from V and 6 bases from J, the gap between germline ends came to 15 bases. Per germline, CDR1 LNHNV and CDR2 YYDKDF (reference sequence).

This clonotype qualifies as medium-sized. The V call is TRBV7-2, the J call TRBJ1-2; D remains ambiguous. Germline V gene sequence: CDR1 SGHTA, CDR2 FQGNSA. The V and J ends lost 0 bases and 4 bases respectively, with 12 bases between them. This CDR3 is built from 15 residues. The CDR3 DNA follows: TGTGCCAGCAGCTTAGCACGGGCTTTCGGCTATGGCTACACCTTC. Its translation is CASSLARAFGYGYTF.

This clonotype was seen repeatedly, ten times or more. The J gene is TRBJ2-5, the V gene TRBV7-9; TRBD2 might be the D (5 bases). CDR1 and CDR2 from the germline V gene are SEHNR and FQNEAQ (reference sequence). V was shortened by 5 bases and J by 0 bases, with 19 bases between the two germline ends. The CDR3 sequence is 17 residues long. The CDR3 region has the DNA TGTGCCAGCAGCCCCATCAGACGGGGAAGGTACCAAGAGACCCAGTACTTC. The encoded protein is CASSPIRRGRYQETQYF.

This sequence joins TRBV7-2 and TRBJ2-7, with a tentative D call TRBD1 (5 bases). The germline V gene has CDR1 SGHTA and CDR2 FQGNSA. Trimming took off 5 bases at V and 1 base at J, with 18 bases between the two ends. The CDR3 loop spans 16 amino acids. CDR3: CASSPRAGFRSYEQYF. CDR3 DNA sequence: TGTGCCAGCAGCCCTAGGGCAGGGTTTCGTTCCTACGAGCAGTACTTC.

The genes are TRBV6-1 and TRBJ2-5; a weak D match, TRBD2 (5 bases). Germline CDR1 and CDR2: MNHNS and SASEGT. The CDR3 extends over 13 amino acids. With 7 bases removed from V and 7 bases from J, the gap between germline ends came to 16 bases. CDR3 region: CASTQDSFGTQYF. In nucleotides, the CDR3 is TGTGCCAGCACCCAGGACTCCTTCGGGACCCAGTACTTC.

This clonotype has at least ten counts. The rearrangement uses TRBV11-2 and TRBJ2-2; TRBD1 matches 10 bases. CDR3 length: 16 amino acids. Per the germline V gene, CDR1 is SGHAT and CDR2 is FQNNGV. The trim removed 4 bases at V and 5 bases at J, leaving 7 bases unmatched. This CDR3 is CASSSSGTGVTGELFF. CDR3 nucleotide sequence: TGTGCCAGCAGCTCATCCGGGACAGGGGTAACCGGGGAGCTGTTTTTT.